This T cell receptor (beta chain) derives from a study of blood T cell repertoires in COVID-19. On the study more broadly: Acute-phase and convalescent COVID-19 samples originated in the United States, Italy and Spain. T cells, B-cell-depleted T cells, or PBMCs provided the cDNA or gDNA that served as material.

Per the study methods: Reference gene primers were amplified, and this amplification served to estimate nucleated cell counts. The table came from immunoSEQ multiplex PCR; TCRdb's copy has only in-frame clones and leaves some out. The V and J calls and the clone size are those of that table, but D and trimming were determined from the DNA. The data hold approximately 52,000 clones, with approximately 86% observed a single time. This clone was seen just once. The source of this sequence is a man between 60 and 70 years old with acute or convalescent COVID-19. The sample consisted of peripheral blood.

CDR3 DNA: TGTGCCAGCAGACGACAGGTCGCGGGCAATCAGCCCCAGCATTTT. Translation gives CASRRQVAGNQPQHF. V is TRBV28 and J is TRBJ1-5; D perhaps matches TRBD1 (6 bases). This CDR3 spans 15 amino acids. The germline V gene encodes CDR1 MDHEN and CDR2 SYDVKM. Deletions cut 6 bases from V and 2 bases from J, with 14 bases between. The variable domain in full, with the rest retrieved from reference TRBV28 and TRBJ1-5, is DVKVTQSSRYLVKRTGEKVFLECVQDMDHENMFWYRQDPGLGLRLIYFSYDVKMKEKGDIPEGYSVSREKKERFSLILESASTNQTSMYLCASRRQVAGNQPQHFGDGTRLSIL.